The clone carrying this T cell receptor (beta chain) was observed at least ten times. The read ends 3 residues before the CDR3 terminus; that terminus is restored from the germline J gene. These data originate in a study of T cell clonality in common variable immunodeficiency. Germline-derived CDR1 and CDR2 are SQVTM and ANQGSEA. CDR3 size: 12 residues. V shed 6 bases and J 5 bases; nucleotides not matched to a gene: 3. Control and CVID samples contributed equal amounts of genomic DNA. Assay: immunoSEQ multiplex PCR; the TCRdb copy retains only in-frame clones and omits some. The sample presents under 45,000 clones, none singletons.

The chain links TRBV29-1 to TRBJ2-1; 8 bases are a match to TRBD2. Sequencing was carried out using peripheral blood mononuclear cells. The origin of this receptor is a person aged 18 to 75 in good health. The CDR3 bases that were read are TGCAGCGTCGTACTAGCGGACAATGAG. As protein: CSVVLADNE. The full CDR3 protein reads CSVVLADNEQFF.